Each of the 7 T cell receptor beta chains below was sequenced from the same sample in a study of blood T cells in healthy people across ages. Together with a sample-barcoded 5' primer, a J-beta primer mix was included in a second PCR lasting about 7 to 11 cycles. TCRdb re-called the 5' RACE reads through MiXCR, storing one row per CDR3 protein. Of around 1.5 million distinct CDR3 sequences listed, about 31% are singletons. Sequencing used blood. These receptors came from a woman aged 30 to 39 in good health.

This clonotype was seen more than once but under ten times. The DNA of the CDR3 is TGTGCCAGCAGTGAGCTAGCGGGAGGACCGTACTTC. Its protein is CASSELAGGPYF. The V gene is TRBV6-1, the J gene TRBJ2-7; the match to TRBD2 covers 11 bases. The CDR3 has 12 residues. V dropped 3 bases and J dropped 12; count of bases not matched to a gene: 4. CDR1 and CDR2 (germline): MNHNS, SASEGT.

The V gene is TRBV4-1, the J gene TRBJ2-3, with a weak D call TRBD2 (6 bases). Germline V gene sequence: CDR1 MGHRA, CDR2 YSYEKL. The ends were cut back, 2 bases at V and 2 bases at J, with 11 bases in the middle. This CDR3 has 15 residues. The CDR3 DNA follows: TGCGCCAGCAGCCAACCGGACTATAACACAGATACGCAGTATTTT. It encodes CASSQPDYNTDTQYF.

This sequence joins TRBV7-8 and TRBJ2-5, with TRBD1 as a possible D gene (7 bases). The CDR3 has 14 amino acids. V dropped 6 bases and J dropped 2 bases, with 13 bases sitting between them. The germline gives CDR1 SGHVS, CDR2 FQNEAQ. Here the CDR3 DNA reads TGTGCCAGCAGTCGGGGGACAGAGCAAGAGACCCAGTACTTC. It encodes CASSRGTEQETQYF.

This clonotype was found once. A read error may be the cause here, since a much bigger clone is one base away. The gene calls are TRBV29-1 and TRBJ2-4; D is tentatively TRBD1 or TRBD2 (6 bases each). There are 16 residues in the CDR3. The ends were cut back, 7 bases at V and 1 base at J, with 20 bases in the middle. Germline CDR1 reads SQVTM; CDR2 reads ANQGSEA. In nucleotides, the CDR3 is TGCAGCGCCAAGGGGGAGGCCCTGAGGGCCAAAAACATTCAGTACTTC. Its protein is CSAKGEALRAKNIQYF.

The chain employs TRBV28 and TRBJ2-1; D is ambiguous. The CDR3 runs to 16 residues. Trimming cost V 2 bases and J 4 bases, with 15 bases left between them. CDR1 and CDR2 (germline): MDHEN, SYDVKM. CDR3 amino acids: CASSLETRLVYNEQFF. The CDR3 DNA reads TGTGCCAGCAGTTTAGAGACCCGATTGGTTTACAATGAGCAGTTCTTC.

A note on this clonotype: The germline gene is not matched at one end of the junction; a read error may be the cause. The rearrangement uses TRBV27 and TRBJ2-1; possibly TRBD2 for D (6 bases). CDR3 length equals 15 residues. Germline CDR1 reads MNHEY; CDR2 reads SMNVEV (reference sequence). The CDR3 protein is CASRLTSGAGNEQIF. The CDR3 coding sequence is TGTGCCAGCAGACTGACTAGTGGAGCAGGGAATGAGCAGATCTTC.

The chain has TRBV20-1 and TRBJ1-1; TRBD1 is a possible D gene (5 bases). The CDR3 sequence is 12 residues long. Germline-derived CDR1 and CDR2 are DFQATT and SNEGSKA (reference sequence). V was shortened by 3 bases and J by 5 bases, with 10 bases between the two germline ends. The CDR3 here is CSASQGRTEAFF. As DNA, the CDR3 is TGCAGTGCTAGTCAGGGTCGGACTGAAGCTTTCTTT.